The T cell receptor (beta chain) under discussion was sequenced for a study of T cells expressing NK-cell markers. Overall study results and limits: The dominant NKG2C+ clonotypes represented about 1.0-7.0% of CD8+ T cells in over 5 donors. One observes that, in a few donors, these clonotypes were also the leading ones within the CD3+CD56-NKG2C+ fraction.

Libraries used 5'RACE template switching adding universal primer site and UMIs. TCRdb reprocessed the 5' RACE reads and keeps a single row for each CDR3 protein, giving no DNA. The sample's table shows a few hundred thousand distinct CDR3 sequences. Notes on this clonotype: Its specificity is not known.

The CDR3 consists of 14 residues. The germline CDR1 and CDR2 sequences are SGHRS and YFSETQ. The sequence came from a man aged 18 to 69 in good health. This chain uses TRBV5-1 with TRBJ2-5; lacking DNA, the TRBD2 call made by TCRdb goes unchecked. The sequenced material came from blood T cells: a sorted CD56 or NKG2C T cell subset, CD4+ or CD8+ T cells, or bulk PBMC T cells (not recorded which). The CDR3 sequence is CASSSQAVGETQYF.